This entry lists 21 T cell receptor beta chains sequenced from one sample in a study of blood T cell repertoires in COVID-19. The method was immunoSEQ multiplex PCR; TCRdb's version includes in-frame clones alone and lacks a portion of them. The top ten clones hold around 7.3% of a sample with about 210,000 clones, just under 85% of them seen once. Sequenced input: peripheral blood. The receptors derive from a woman between 50 and 59 years old with active or convalescent COVID-19.

The chain employs TRBV5-1 and TRBJ1-2; tentatively, D is TRBD1 (5 bases). Trimming took off 2 bases at V and 1 base at J, with 6 bases between the two ends. Germline V CDR1 and CDR2: SGHRS, YFSETQ. The CDR3 is 13 amino acids. The DNA for the CDR3 is TGCGCCAGCAGCTTCGACAGTAACTATGGCTACACCTTC. Amino acid sequence: CASSFDSNYGYTF.

This clone was counted once. The V gene is TRBV7-8, the J gene TRBJ1-1; possible D gene TRBD1, 6 bases. This CDR3 is built from 15 residues. V dropped 5 bases and J dropped 7 bases, with 20 bases sitting between them. Germline-derived CDR1 and CDR2 are SGHVS and FQNEAQ. The CDR3 region is CASSQSPRGAGEAFF. CDR3 nucleotide sequence: TGTGCCAGCAGCCAGAGCCCTCGGGGGGCGGGTGAAGCTTTCTTT.

V and J are TRBV5-1 and TRBJ2-1; TRBD1 might be the D (5 bases). The germline V and J ends were trimmed by 4 bases and 7 bases, with 24 bases remaining between them. Per germline, CDR1 SGHRS and CDR2 YFSETQ. This CDR3 contains 17 residues. The CDR3 loop is CASSPEPTGASRNEQFF. CDR3 bases: TGCGCCAGCAGCCCGGAACCCACAGGTGCCTCTAGGAATGAGCAGTTCTTC.

To note about this clone: Other DNA sequences within the sample encode an identical CDR3. CDR3 loop: CASSFTGANSPLHF. CDR3 DNA sequence: TGTGCCAGCAGTTTTACAGGGGCCAATTCACCCCTCCACTTT. The chain uses TRBV27 and TRBJ1-6; the match to TRBD1 covers 7 bases. V shed 3 bases, J shed 7 bases, and the junction held 3 bases outside the gene matches. This CDR3 spans 14 amino acids. Germline V gene sequence: CDR1 MNHEY, CDR2 SMNVEV (reference sequence).

The chain recombines TRBV9 with TRBJ1-4, with 7 nucleotides matching TRBD1. V shed 3 bases, J shed 0 bases, and the junction held 8 bases outside the gene matches. The CDR3 has 17 residues. CDR1 and CDR2 from the germline V gene are SGDLS and YYNGEE. CDR3 residues: CASSAGGGFSTNEKLFF. CDR3 bases: TGTGCCAGCAGCGCAGGGGGTGGATTCTCAACTAATGAAAAACTGTTTTTT.

This rearrangement joins TRBV5-4 to TRBJ2-7; 7 bases are a match to TRBD2. The J segment lost 2 bases and the V segment lost 6 bases, leaving 8 bases of the junction unmatched. CDR1 SGHNT and CDR2 YYREEE come from the germline V gene (reference sequence). The CDR3 spans 14 residues. CDR3 DNA: TGTGCCAGCACCCGTATGGGGGGGACCTACGAGCAGTACTTC. It yields the protein CASTRMGGTYEQYF.

The rearrangement joins TRBV21-1 to TRBJ1-1; TRBD1 reflects the table's D call only, with no check against the DNA. TRBV21-1 represents a pseudogene. CDR3 length: 13 amino acids. The CDR3, as DNA: TGTGCCAGGACAGTGCCCGAACACACTGAAGCTTTCTTT. This gives the protein CARTVPEHTEAFF.

V usage is TRBV28 and J usage is TRBJ1-4, with unresolved D. This CDR3 is 15 amino acids long. The germline CDR1 and CDR2 sequences are MDHEN and SYDVKM. V was cut by 6 bases and J by 8 bases, with 19 bases left in between. The CDR3 sequence is CASSTPRWAGEKLFF. As DNA, the CDR3 is TGTGCCAGCAGCACCCCCCGTTGGGCGGGGGAAAAACTGTTTTTT.

This clone was counted a few times. The chain has TRBV24-1 and TRBJ1-3; 9 bases are shared with TRBD1. The V and J ends lost 3 bases and 7 bases, in that order; junction bases with no gene match: 0. CDR3 length: 13 amino acids. Germline lookup yields CDR1 KGHDR and CDR2 SFDVKD. The CDR3 spells CATSDGTGNTIYF. Written as DNA, the CDR3 is TGTGCCACCAGTGATGGGACAGGGAACACCATATATTTT.

The chain carries TRBV2 and TRBJ2-6, with 10 bases lining up with TRBD2. The CDR3 is 19 amino acids. The germline gives CDR1 SNHLY, CDR2 FYNNEI. V trimming: 2 bases; J trimming: 3 bases; junction bases outside the gene matches: 10. CDR3 protein: CASSENSLAGVGGANVLTF. In DNA form, the CDR3 reads TGTGCCAGCAGTGAAAACAGTCTAGCGGGAGTAGGTGGGGCCAACGTCCTGACTTTC.

The table lists this clone with a few counts. V and J are TRBV5-1 and TRBJ1-1; 10 bases are shared with TRBD1. CDR3 length equals 13 residues. Germline-derived CDR1 and CDR2 are SGHRS and YFSETQ. With 4 bases clipped from V and 5 bases from J, the junction kept 2 bases outside the gene matches. The CDR3 coding sequence is TGCGCCAGCAGCCCGGACAGGGGGACTGAAGCTTTCTTT. Residues: CASSPDRGTEAFF.

This clone appeared once. The chain has TRBV19 and TRBJ2-3; TRBD2 agrees at 10 bases. V trimming: 5 bases; J trimming: 0 bases; junction bases outside the gene matches: 5. The CDR3 length is 16 residues. Per the germline V gene, CDR1 is LNHDA and CDR2 is SQIVND (reference sequence). CDR3 protein: CASSPLTSGSTDTQYF. Written as DNA, the CDR3 is TGTGCCAGTAGTCCCCTGACTAGCGGGAGCACAGATACGCAGTATTTT. Complete variable domain (other parts from reference TRBV19 and TRBJ2-3): DGGITQSPKYLFRKEGQNVTLSCEQNLNHDAMYWYRQDPGQGLRLIYYSQIVNDFQKGDIAEGYSVSREKKESFPLTVTSAQKNPTAFYLCASSPLTSGSTDTQYFGPGTRLTVL.

V usage is TRBV5-3 and J usage is TRBJ1-3; 9 bases align to TRBD1. TRBV5-3 counts as an open reading frame of uncertain function. The junction had 18 bases not matched to a gene; V was cut back by 2 bases and J by 0 bases. This CDR3 spans 21 amino acids. CDR3 nucleotide sequence: TGTGCCAGAAGCTTTGGGCCTGGGACAGGGTCCCTCCTATCCTCTGGAAACACCATATATTTT. Its protein is CARSFGPGTGSLLSSGNTIYF.

The chain combines TRBV6-5 with TRBJ2-5, with D possibly TRBD1 on 6 matching bases. This CDR3 is built from 15 residues. Germline loops: CDR1 MNHEY, CDR2 SVGAGI. Trimming left V 6 bases short and J 0 bases short, with 14 bases between. The CDR3 sequence is CASRLRGQYQETQYF. The CDR3 DNA reads as TGTGCCAGCAGATTACGAGGACAGTACCAAGAGACCCAGTACTTC.

The V call is TRBV6-5, the J call TRBJ2-7; 10 bases map to TRBD1. Trimming took 2 bases from V and 3 from J; bases not matched to a gene: 7. This CDR3 comprises 16 residues. CDR1 and CDR2 (germline): MNHEY, SVGAGI. CDR3 loop: CASSYTLTGGGYEQYF. Written as DNA, the CDR3 is TGTGCCAGCAGTTACACATTGACAGGGGGCGGCTACGAGCAGTACTTC.

In its sample, this clone was seen once. The chain links TRBV20-1 to TRBJ2-1; 8 bases line up with TRBD2. V lost 3 bases and J lost 1; bases outside the gene matches: 8. This CDR3 has 16 residues. The germline V gene has CDR1 DFQATT and CDR2 SNEGSKA (reference sequence). The CDR3, as DNA: TGCAGTGCTAGTGACCCTAGCGGGCCATCCTACAATGAGCAGTTCTTC. As protein: CSASDPSGPSYNEQFF.

V usage is TRBV7-6 and J usage is TRBJ2-7, with D perhaps matching TRBD2 (5 bases). V dropped 2 bases and J dropped 3 bases, with 8 bases sitting between them. Germline assignment: CDR1 SGHVS and CDR2 FNYEAQ. The CDR3 has 13 residues. The CDR3 nucleotides are TGTGCCAGCAGCTTATCTAGCAACTACGAGCAGTACTTC. Amino acid sequence: CASSLSSNYEQYF.

This rearrangement joins TRBV5-1 to TRBJ1-1, with D possibly being TRBD1 (5 bases). Germline CDR1 and CDR2: SGHRS and YFSETQ. This CDR3 has 16 residues. Trimming left V 0 bases short and J 0 bases short, with 12 bases between. The CDR3 DNA reads as TGCGCCAGCAGCTTGGGTACAACGACAGTGAACACTGAAGCTTTCTTT. The encoded protein is CASSLGTTTVNTEAFF.

The chain joins TRBV2 to TRBJ1-4; 8 positions agree with TRBD1. Germline values: CDR1 SNHLY, CDR2 FYNNEI. The trim removed 4 bases at V and 4 bases at J, leaving 5 bases unmatched. The CDR3 spans 15 residues. The CDR3 sequence: CASSATGGYNEKLFF. Here the CDR3 DNA reads TGTGCCAGCAGTGCTACAGGGGGGTATAATGAAAAACTGTTTTTT.

CDR3 loop: CASSTARGLDTEAFF. The CDR3 nucleotides read TGTGCCAGCAGCACCGCCAGGGGGCTGGACACTGAAGCTTTCTTT. The rearrangement joins TRBV7-9 to TRBJ1-1; 8 nucleotides agree with TRBD1. The V segment lost 5 bases and the J segment 3 bases; nucleotides outside the gene matches: 8. Per germline, CDR1 SEHNR and CDR2 FQNEAQ (reference sequence). The CDR3 sequence is 15 residues long.

This clone was detected only a few times. The CDR3 protein is CASSRDSTYEQYF. CDR3 DNA: TGCGCCAGCAGTAGGGACAGCACCTACGAGCAGTACTTC. The chain recombines TRBV10-2 with TRBJ2-7; 7 bases agree with TRBD1. The CDR3 contains 13 residues. The germline V gene has CDR1 WSHSY and CDR2 SAAADI. With V trimmed by 5 bases and J by 2 bases, 3 bases remained unmatched.